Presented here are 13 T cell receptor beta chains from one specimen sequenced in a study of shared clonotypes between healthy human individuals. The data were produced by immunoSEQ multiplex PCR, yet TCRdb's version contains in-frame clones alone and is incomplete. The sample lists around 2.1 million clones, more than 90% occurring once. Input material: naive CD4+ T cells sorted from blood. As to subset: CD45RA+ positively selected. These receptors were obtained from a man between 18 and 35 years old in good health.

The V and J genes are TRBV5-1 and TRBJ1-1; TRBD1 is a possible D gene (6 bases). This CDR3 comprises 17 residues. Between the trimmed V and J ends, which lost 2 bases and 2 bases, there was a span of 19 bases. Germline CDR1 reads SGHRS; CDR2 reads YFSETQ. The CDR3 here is CASSLGVMGAFNTEAFF. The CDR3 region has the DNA TGCGCCAGCAGCTTAGGAGTGATGGGGGCATTCAACACTGAAGCTTTCTTT.

The CDR3 protein is CASSPQSQGNTEAFF. The CDR3 nucleotides are TGTGCCAGCAGCCCCCAAAGCCAGGGGAACACTGAAGCTTTCTTT. The V gene is TRBV7-3, the J gene TRBJ1-1, with D possibly being TRBD1 (5 bases). This CDR3 has 15 residues. Looked up from germline, CDR1 is SGHTA and CDR2 is FQGTGA. Deletions cut 5 bases from V and 1 base from J, with 14 bases between.

CDR3 residues: CASSVLGGADEQFF. The CDR3 DNA reads as TGTGCCAGCAGCGTATTAGGGGGGGCAGATGAGCAGTTCTTC. This chain connects TRBV2 to TRBJ2-1, with D maybe TRBD2 (7 bases). CDR1 is SNHLY and CDR2 is FYNNEI in the germline V gene. This CDR3 is built from 14 residues. V was pared by 6 bases and J by 8 bases, with 17 bases between.

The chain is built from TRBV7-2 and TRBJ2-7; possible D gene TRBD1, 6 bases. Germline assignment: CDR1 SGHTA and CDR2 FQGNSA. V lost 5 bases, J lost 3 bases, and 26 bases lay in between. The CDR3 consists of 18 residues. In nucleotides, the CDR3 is TGTGCCAGCAGCCCGATGGTGGGGCGACAGGAAGAGCTCTACGAGCAGTACTTC. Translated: CASSPMVGRQEELYEQYF.

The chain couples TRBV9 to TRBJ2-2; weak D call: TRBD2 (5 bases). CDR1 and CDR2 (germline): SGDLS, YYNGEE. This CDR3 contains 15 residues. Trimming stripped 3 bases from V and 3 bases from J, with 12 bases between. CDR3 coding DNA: TGTGCCAGCAGCGCCTCGGACTCTTACACCGGGGAGCTGTTTTTT. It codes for CASSASDSYTGELFF.

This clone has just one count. The CDR3 loop is CASSLTSGEETQYF. CDR3 nucleotide sequence: TGTGCCAGCAGCTTAACTTCGGGGGAAGAGACCCAGTACTTC. The rearrangement joins TRBV7-9 to TRBJ2-5, with D possibly matching TRBD2 (6 bases). V shed 2 bases and J shed 3 bases, with 10 bases lying between them. The length of the CDR3 is 14 residues. From germline, CDR1 is SEHNR and CDR2 FQNEAQ (reference sequence).

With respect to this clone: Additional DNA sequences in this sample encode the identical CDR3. The CDR3 here is CASSQVLATDTQYF. The CDR3 coding sequence is TGCGCCAGCAGCCAAGTGTTAGCCACAGATACGCAGTATTTT. The V and J genes are TRBV4-1 and TRBJ2-3; D is unresolved. V lost 1 base, J lost 2 bases, and 7 bases lay in between. Germline CDR1 and CDR2: MGHRA and YSYEKL. CDR3 size: 14 residues.

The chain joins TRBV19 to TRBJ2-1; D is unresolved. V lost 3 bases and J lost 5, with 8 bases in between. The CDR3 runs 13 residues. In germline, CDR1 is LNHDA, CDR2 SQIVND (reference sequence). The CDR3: CASSIGLHNEQFF. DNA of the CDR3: TGTGCCAGTAGTATCGGGCTCCACAATGAGCAGTTCTTC.

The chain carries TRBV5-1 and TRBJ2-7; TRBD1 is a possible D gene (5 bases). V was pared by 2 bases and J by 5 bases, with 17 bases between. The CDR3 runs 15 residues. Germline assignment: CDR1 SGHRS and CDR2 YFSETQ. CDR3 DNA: TGCGCCAGCAGCTTTAAAGGGGCGATTTCCGACGAGCAGTACTTC. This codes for CASSFKGAISDEQYF.

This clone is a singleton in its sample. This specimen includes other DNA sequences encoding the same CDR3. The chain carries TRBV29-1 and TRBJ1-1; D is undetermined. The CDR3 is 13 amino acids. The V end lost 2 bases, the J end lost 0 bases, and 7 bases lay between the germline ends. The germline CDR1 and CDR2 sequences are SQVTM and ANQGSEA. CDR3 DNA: TGCAGCGTTGAACAGTCCATGAACACTGAAGCTTTCTTT. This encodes CSVEQSMNTEAFF.

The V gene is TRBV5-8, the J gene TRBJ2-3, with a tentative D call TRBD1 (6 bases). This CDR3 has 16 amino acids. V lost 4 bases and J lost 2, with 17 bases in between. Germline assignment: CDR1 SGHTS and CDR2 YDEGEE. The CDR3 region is CASSTNGQPVTDTQYF. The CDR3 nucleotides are TGTGCCAGCAGCACGAACGGACAGCCAGTCACAGATACGCAGTATTTT. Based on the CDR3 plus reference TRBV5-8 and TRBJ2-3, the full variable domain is EAGVTQSPTHLIKTRGQQATLRCSPISGHTSVYWYQQALGLGLQFLLWYDEGEERNRGNFPPRFSGRQFPNYSSELNVNALELEDSALYLCASSTNGQPVTDTQYFGPGTRLTVL.

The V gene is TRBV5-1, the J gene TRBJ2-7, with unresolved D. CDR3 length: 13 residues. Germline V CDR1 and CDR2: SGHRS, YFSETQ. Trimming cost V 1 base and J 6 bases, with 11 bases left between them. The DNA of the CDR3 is TGCGCCAGCAGCTTGAACCCTGAAGTCGAGCAGTACTTC. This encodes CASSLNPEVEQYF.

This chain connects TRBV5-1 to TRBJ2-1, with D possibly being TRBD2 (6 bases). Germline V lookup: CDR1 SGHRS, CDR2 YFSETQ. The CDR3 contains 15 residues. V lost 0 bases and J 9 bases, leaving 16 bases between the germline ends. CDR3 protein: CASSLESITGGEQFF. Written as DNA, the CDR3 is TGCGCCAGCAGCTTGGAATCCATCACCGGGGGTGAGCAGTTCTTC. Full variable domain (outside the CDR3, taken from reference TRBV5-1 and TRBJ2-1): KAGVTQTPRYLIKTRGQQVTLSCSPISGHRSVSWYQQTPGQGLQFLFEYFSETQRNKGNFPGRFSGRQFSNSRSEMNVSTLELGDSALYLCASSLESITGGEQFFGPGTRLTVL.